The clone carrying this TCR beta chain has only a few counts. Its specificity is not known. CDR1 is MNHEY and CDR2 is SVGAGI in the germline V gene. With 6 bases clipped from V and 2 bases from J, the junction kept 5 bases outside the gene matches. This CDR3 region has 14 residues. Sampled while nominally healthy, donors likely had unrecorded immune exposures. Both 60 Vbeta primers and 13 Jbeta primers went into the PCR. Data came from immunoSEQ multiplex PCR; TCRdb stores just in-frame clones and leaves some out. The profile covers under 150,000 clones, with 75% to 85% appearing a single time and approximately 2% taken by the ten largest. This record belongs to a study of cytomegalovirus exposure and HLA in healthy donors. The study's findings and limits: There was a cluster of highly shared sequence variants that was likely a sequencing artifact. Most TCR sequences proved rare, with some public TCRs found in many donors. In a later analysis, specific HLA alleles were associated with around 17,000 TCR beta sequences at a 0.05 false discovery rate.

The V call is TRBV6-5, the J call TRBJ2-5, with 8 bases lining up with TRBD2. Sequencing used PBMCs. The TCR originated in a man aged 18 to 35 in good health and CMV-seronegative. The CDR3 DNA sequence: TGTGCCAGCAGCGGGAGGGATGGGCAAGAGACCCAGTACTTC. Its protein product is CASSGRDGQETQYF.